This TCR beta chain emerged from a study of blood T cell repertoires in COVID-19 (dated by TCRdb to 2018 to 2020). Regarding the study in general: Samples from collaborators originated in the United States, Italy and Spain and spanned both the acute and convalescent phases of COVID-19. The dataset comprised deeply sampled blood TCRbeta repertoires from subjects exposed to, actively infected with, or recovered from COVID-19. The repertoires were released in a freely available public database intended as a resource for research on the immune response to SARS-CoV-2. The prospective study material was composed of cDNA or gDNA derived from T cells, B-cell-depleted T cells, or PBMCs. The sample metadata nearly always contained a de-identified subject ID, COVID-19 status, age in years and sex. Where available, HLA class I and class II types were obtained from metadata supplied by the sample provider rather than from assay-based typing. Samples came from the ongoing ImmuneRACE study (first 160 participants) plus 1,254 subjects from 6 global collaborators. Study-wide findings and limitations: The amount of clinical and demographic metadata varied by source and participant and was provided uncurated.

Worth noting for this clone: Its binding antigen is unknown. Base quality data are lacking; no much larger clone is found one base away.

In Seattle, one collaborating source enrolled patients while the infection was active and tracked those patients longitudinally over the course of disease. Whole blood was collected in K2EDTA tubes by collaborating institutions according to the institutions' own protocols. Collaborator samples were shipped for TCRbeta analysis as frozen whole blood, isolated PBMCs, or DNA extracted from either sample type. TCRbeta CDR3 regions were amplified from genomic DNA by means of the immunoSEQ Assay, a bias-controlled multiplex PCR. Turning to the authors' computational methods: Nucleated cell counts per sample were estimated from amplification of reference gene primers within the assay. To quantify the absolute abundance of each unique TCRbeta CDR3 rearrangement, sequence reads were collapsed and filtered. For each sample, productive Simpson clonality was calculated as the square root of Simpson's diversity index over productive rearrangements. Here the immuneACCESS table is served through TCRdb, limited to in-frame sequences with V and J called. Missing clones are a known gap in these copies; in checked studies unresolved V genes cover under half, and the rest lacks a known reason. From that table come the V and J calls and clone size; the DNA was used to work out D and trimming. Here the sample has 200,000 to 250,000 clones; about 81% occur a single time. The top ten clonotypes cover roughly 8% of the sample.

The TCR comes from a woman of 80 years or more with COVID-19, enrolled during active disease. The specimen was peripheral blood.

This receptor carries the CDR3 CASSPSLQGYNYGYTF. The DNA is as follows: TGTGCCAGCTCACCAAGTCTACAGGGCTATAACTATGGCTACACCTTC. Recombination connected TRBV18 to TRBJ1-2; TRBD1 could be the D gene, as 6 bases match. Sequences KGHSH (CDR1) and LQKENI (CDR2) are obtained from the germline V gene. V loses 2 bases of germline sequence and J loses 1 base, and the interval between the two ends is 14 bases. CDR3 length: 16 amino acids, cysteine to phenylalanine. The CDR3 DNA has 48 bases and is translated from base 1. Beyond the CDR3, the reference TRBV18 and TRBJ1-2 genes provide the residues; the full variable domain reads: NAGVMQNPRHLVRRRGQEARLRCSPMKGHSHVYWYRQLPEEGLKFMVYLQKENIIDESGMPKERFSAEFPKEGPSILRIQQVVRGDSAAYFCASSPSLQGYNYGYTFGSGTRLTVV.